One and the same sample provided the 24 T cell receptor beta chains below, sequenced in a study of blood T cell repertoires in COVID-19. Assay used: immunoSEQ multiplex PCR; TCRdb lists only in-frame clones, some missing. Of 150,000 or so clones listed, 74% were seen once; the top ten hold approximately 3%. Specimen: peripheral blood. The receptors were sampled from an elderly woman with acute or convalescent COVID-19.

The chain joins TRBV4-2 to TRBJ2-7, with TRBD2 matching 10 bases. CDR1 and CDR2 from the germline V gene are LGHNA and YNFKEQ. The CDR3 runs to 16 residues. V lost 0 bases, J lost 4 bases, and 6 bases stayed unmatched. The CDR3 DNA is TGTGCCAGCAGCCAAGAATCGGCTAGCGGGAGTTACGAGCAGTACTTC. Translated: CASSQESASGSYEQYF.

V and J are TRBV7-9 and TRBJ2-1, with TRBD2 as a possible D gene (6 bases). Germline V gene lookup returns CDR1 SEHNR and CDR2 FQNEAQ (reference sequence). V lost 2 bases, J lost 7 bases, and 15 bases lay in between. There are 15 residues in the CDR3. The CDR3: CASSLSGVEGNEQFF. As DNA, the CDR3 is TGTGCCAGCAGCTTATCGGGGGTTGAGGGTAATGAGCAGTTCTTC.

This chain joins TRBV7-2 and TRBJ2-3; 7 bases are a match to TRBD2. Germline V gene sequence: CDR1 SGHTA, CDR2 FQGNSA. The CDR3 loop spans 16 amino acids. The junction had 12 bases not matched to a gene; V was cut back by 5 bases and J by 4 bases. CDR3 protein: CASSPNSSGGSDTQYF. The CDR3 DNA reads TGTGCCAGCAGCCCAAATTCATCGGGGGGTTCAGATACGCAGTATTTT. The entire variable domain, with the rest obtained from reference TRBV7-2 and TRBJ2-3, is as follows: GAGVSQSPSNKVTEKGKDVELRCDPISGHTALYWYRQSLGQGLEFLIYFQGNSAPDKSGLPSDRFSAERTGGSVSTLTIQRTQQEDSAVYLCASSPNSSGGSDTQYFGPGTRLTVL.

The chain carries TRBV4-1 and TRBJ2-7; 9 bases agree with TRBD2. From germline, CDR1 is MGHRA and CDR2 YSYEKL. The CDR3 spans 15 residues. The ends lost 4 bases at V and 2 bases at J; junction bases unmatched: 6. The chain's CDR3 is CASSRRLAEAYEQYF. CDR3 coding DNA: TGCGCCAGCAGCCGTAGACTAGCGGAGGCCTACGAGCAGTACTTC.

The chain has TRBV28 and TRBJ2-7; TRBD2 is a possible D gene (6 bases). Trimming stripped 7 bases from V and 0 bases from J, with 10 bases between. Germline values: CDR1 MDHEN, CDR2 SYDVKM. This CDR3 contains 13 residues. CDR3 protein: CASMGGDSYEQYF. The CDR3 DNA sequence: TGTGCCAGCATGGGGGGAGACTCCTACGAGCAGTACTTC.

This chain joins TRBV5-1 and TRBJ2-7; a possible D gene is TRBD2 (6 bases). V was trimmed by 4 bases and J by 0 bases, leaving 8 bases between them. Per the germline V gene, CDR1 is SGHRS and CDR2 is YFSETQ. The CDR3 has 13 amino acids. The CDR3 sequence: CASSRDFSYEQYF. DNA for the CDR3: TGCGCCAGCAGCCGGGACTTCTCCTACGAGCAGTACTTC.

The rearrangement joins TRBV4-2 to TRBJ1-5; 10 bases are a match to TRBD1. The V segment lost 2 bases and the J segment 5 bases; nucleotides outside the gene matches: 6. The CDR3 loop spans 16 amino acids. Germline CDR1 LGHNA, CDR2 YNFKEQ. The CDR3 DNA reads as TGTGCCAGCAGCCAACAGGGGACAGGGGCGGATCAGCCCCAGCATTTT. It specifies CASSQQGTGADQPQHF.

V usage is TRBV7-3 and J usage is TRBJ1-1, with a tentative D call TRBD1 (5 bases). This CDR3 region has 13 residues. CDR1 and CDR2 (germline): SGHTA, FQGTGA. Between the trimmed V and J ends, which lost 1 base and 6 bases, there was a span of 9 bases. CDR3 sequence (DNA): TGTGCCAGCAGCTTAAGGAGGGGTGCTGAAGCTTTCTTT. This encodes CASSLRRGAEAFF. Combining the CDR3 with reference TRBV7-3 and TRBJ1-1 gives the whole variable domain GAGVSQTPSNKVTEKGKYVELRCDPISGHTALYWYRQSLGQGPEFLIYFQGTGAADDSGLPNDRFFAVRPEGSVSTLKIQRTERGDSAVYLCASSLRRGAEAFFGQGTRLTVV.

In its sample, this clone was seen once. The chain recombines TRBV2 with TRBJ2-1; 12 nucleotides agree with TRBD2. The junction had 14 bases not matched to a gene; V was cut back by 6 bases and J by 8 bases. The germline CDR1 and CDR2 sequences are SNHLY and FYNNEI. The CDR3 consists of 17 residues. The CDR3 DNA sequence: TGTGCCAGCAGGTCCGGGACTAGCGGGCGATTAGTGGATGAGCAGTTCTTC. It encodes CASRSGTSGRLVDEQFF.

J is TRBJ1-5 and V is TRBV19, with 7 bases fitting TRBD1. Germline values: CDR1 LNHDA, CDR2 SQIVND (reference sequence). Unmatched junction bases numbered 6, after V lost 4 bases and J lost 0 bases. CDR3 length: 16 amino acids. CDR3 nucleotides: TGTGCCAGTAGTAAGGGACAGCTCAATAGCAATCAGCCCCAGCATTTT. Translating gives CASSKGQLNSNQPQHF.

The genes are TRBV4-3 and TRBJ2-1; 9 positions agree with TRBD2. CDR1 and CDR2 from the germline V gene are LGHNA and YSLEER. This CDR3 has 16 residues. V lost 0 bases and J lost 4; bases outside the gene matches: 4. The CDR3 reads CASSQDFSGSYNEQFF. The CDR3 DNA sequence: TGCGCCAGCAGCCAAGACTTTAGCGGGAGTTACAATGAGCAGTTCTTC.

The CDR3 protein is CASSRSGAGYTF. The CDR3 DNA follows: TGTGCCAGCAGCAGATCTGGGGCTGGCTACACCTTC. The chain carries TRBV11-2 and TRBJ1-2; D is perhaps TRBD1 (5 bases). CDR1 and CDR2 from the germline V gene are SGHAT and FQNNGV. The CDR3 is made up of 12 amino acids. Trimming removed 5 bases at V and 7 bases at J, with 11 bases between.

The CDR3 loop is CASSEGGAGGVAGTGELFF. CDR3 nucleotides: TGTGCCAGCAGTGAAGGAGGGGCAGGGGGAGTTGCGGGCACCGGGGAGCTGTTTTTT. This chain uses TRBV6-1 with TRBJ2-2; 7 nucleotides agree with TRBD1. There are 19 residues in the CDR3. V gave up 1 base and J gave up 4 bases; unmatched junction bases: 15. Germline V gene sequence: CDR1 MNHNS, CDR2 SASEGT.

This clone has a handful of counts. The J gene is TRBJ2-1, the V gene TRBV2; D unclear. This CDR3 is 16 amino acids long. The V and J ends lost 8 bases and 6 bases respectively, with 23 bases between them. The germline V gene has CDR1 SNHLY and CDR2 FYNNEI. The CDR3 DNA reads TGTGCCAGCTTACCATCAGCGCAAGCTGTGGGCAATGAGCAGTTCTTC. It encodes CASLPSAQAVGNEQFF.

This chain uses TRBV7-9 with TRBJ2-1; D gene ambiguous. Germline V CDR1 and CDR2: SEHNR, FQNEAQ (reference sequence). Trimming removed 5 bases from V and 5 bases from J, with 4 bases in between. The CDR3 extends over 11 amino acids. In DNA form, the CDR3 reads TGTGCCAGCAGCCGTAACAATGAGCAGTTCTTC. Residues: CASSRNNEQFF.

The chain has TRBV19 and TRBJ2-3, with 10 bases aligning to TRBD2. V dropped 5 bases and J dropped 2; count of bases not matched to a gene: 7. CDR1 LNHDA and CDR2 SQIVND come from the germline V gene (reference sequence). This CDR3 has 16 amino acids. The CDR3 region is CASSFQREGNTDTQYF. The CDR3 DNA reads as TGTGCCAGTAGTTTCCAGCGGGAGGGCAACACAGATACGCAGTATTTT.

This clone has just one count. The chain combines TRBV9 with TRBJ2-7; TRBD1 aligns across 8 bases. The V segment lost 3 bases and the J segment 1 base; nucleotides outside the gene matches: 3. The CDR3 contains 14 residues. The V gene's germline CDR1 is SGDLS and CDR2 YYNGEE. The CDR3 spells CASSADRVSYEQYF. The CDR3, as DNA: TGTGCCAGCAGCGCGGACAGGGTGTCCTACGAGCAGTACTTC.

Only one count was recorded for this clone. This rearrangement joins TRBV6-6 to TRBJ2-1; 9 nucleotides align to TRBD1. Germline V CDR1 and CDR2: MNHNY, SVGAGI (reference sequence). The ends lost 7 bases at V and 8 bases at J; junction bases unmatched: 9. This CDR3 region has 14 residues. The CDR3 sequence: CASILGTGLDEQFF. CDR3 coding DNA: TGTGCCAGCATCCTTGGGACAGGGCTCGATGAGCAGTTCTTC.

The rearrangement uses TRBV11-2 and TRBJ1-4; 8 bases match TRBD1. Per the germline V gene, CDR1 is SGHAT and CDR2 is FQNNGV. The CDR3 spans 15 residues. J was trimmed by 6 bases and V by 3 bases; bases with no gene match: 6. CDR3 loop: CASSLTTGEDEKLFF. Written as DNA, the CDR3 is TGTGCCAGCAGCTTGACGACAGGGGAAGATGAAAAACTGTTTTTT.

The chain employs TRBV27 and TRBJ1-6; D perhaps matches TRBD1 (6 bases). V was pared by 3 bases and J by 10 bases, with 16 bases between. Germline V gene sequence: CDR1 MNHEY, CDR2 SMNVEV (reference sequence). This CDR3 is 15 amino acids long. The CDR3, as DNA: TGTGCCAGCAGTTTCTCTACAGGGATGAGGTCACCCCTCCACTTT. It translates to CASSFSTGMRSPLHF.

This chain connects TRBV10-1 to TRBJ2-1, with 11 bases identical to TRBD2. The CDR3 contains 14 residues. Germline CDR1 is WNHNN and CDR2 is SYGVQD (reference sequence). J lost 7 bases, V lost 4 bases, and 3 bases had no gene match. The CDR3 DNA is TGCGCCAGCAGTGGGGCTAGCGGGGGGAATGAGCAGTTCTTC. Protein sequence: CASSGASGGNEQFF.

In nucleotides, the CDR3 is TGTGCCAGCAGCGTAGCGACCGGGAGATGGAGCACCGGGGAGCTGTTTTTT. Residues: CASSVATGRWSTGELFF. This chain connects TRBV9 to TRBJ2-2; perhaps TRBD2 as D (6 bases). Germline values: CDR1 SGDLS, CDR2 YYNGEE. This CDR3 comprises 17 residues. Between the trimmed V and J ends, which lost 0 bases and 4 bases, there was a span of 16 bases.

This clone was detected only a few times. This rearrangement joins TRBV11-3 to TRBJ2-3; D gene uncertain. V was cut by 2 bases and J by 4 bases, with 7 bases left in between. The CDR3 runs 13 residues. Germline V gives CDR1 SGHNT, CDR2 YENEEA. CDR3 loop: CASSLMAADTQYF. The CDR3 region has the DNA TGTGCCAGCAGCTTAATGGCCGCAGATACGCAGTATTTT.

The rearrangement links TRBV6-5 to TRBJ2-7; a weak D match, TRBD1 (6 bases). There are 14 residues in the CDR3. Germline values: CDR1 MNHEY, CDR2 SVGAGI. V lost 2 bases, J lost 4 bases, and 12 bases lay in between. CDR3 loop: CASSYSRGRYEQYF. CDR3 nucleotide sequence: TGTGCCAGCAGTTACAGCAGGGGAAGGTACGAGCAGTACTTC.